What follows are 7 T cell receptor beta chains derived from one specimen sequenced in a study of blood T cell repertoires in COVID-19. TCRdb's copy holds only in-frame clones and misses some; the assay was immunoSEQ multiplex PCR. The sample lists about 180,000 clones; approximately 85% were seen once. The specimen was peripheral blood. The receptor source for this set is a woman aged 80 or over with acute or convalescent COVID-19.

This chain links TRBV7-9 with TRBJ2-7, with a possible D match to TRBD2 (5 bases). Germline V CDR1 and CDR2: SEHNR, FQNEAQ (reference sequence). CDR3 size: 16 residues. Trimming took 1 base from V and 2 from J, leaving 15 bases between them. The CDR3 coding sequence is TGTGCCAGCAGCTTAGAGGCGGGTCCTCCCGCCTACGAGCAGTACTTC. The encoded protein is CASSLEAGPPAYEQYF.

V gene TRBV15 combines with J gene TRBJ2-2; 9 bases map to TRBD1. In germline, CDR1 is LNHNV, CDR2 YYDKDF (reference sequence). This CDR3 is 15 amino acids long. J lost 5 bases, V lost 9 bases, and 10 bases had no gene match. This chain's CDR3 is CATTTGTGQTGELFF. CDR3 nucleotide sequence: TGTGCCACGACGACCGGGACAGGGCAAACCGGGGAGCTGTTTTTT.

CDR3: CASSLLTGGAGTEAFF. The CDR3 DNA follows: TGTGCCAGCAGCTTATTAACAGGGGGCGCGGGCACTGAAGCTTTCTTT. V is TRBV7-9 and J is TRBJ1-1; 9 positions agree with TRBD1. CDR3 size: 16 residues. V was pared by 2 bases and J by 4 bases, with 8 bases of the junction left unmatched. The germline V gene encodes CDR1 SEHNR and CDR2 FQNEAQ (reference sequence).

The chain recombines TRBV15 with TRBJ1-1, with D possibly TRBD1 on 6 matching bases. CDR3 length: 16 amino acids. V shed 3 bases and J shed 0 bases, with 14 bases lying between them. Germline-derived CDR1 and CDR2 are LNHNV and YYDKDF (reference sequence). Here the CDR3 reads CATSRDPTGVNTEAFF. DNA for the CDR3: TGTGCCACCAGCAGGGACCCGACAGGAGTGAACACTGAAGCTTTCTTT.

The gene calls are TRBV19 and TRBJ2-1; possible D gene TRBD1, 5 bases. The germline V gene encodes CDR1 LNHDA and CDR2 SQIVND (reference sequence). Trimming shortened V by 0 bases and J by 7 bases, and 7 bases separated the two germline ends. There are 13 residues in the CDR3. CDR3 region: CASSIDQGNEQFF. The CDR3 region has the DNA TGTGCCAGTAGTATAGATCAGGGTAATGAGCAGTTCTTC.

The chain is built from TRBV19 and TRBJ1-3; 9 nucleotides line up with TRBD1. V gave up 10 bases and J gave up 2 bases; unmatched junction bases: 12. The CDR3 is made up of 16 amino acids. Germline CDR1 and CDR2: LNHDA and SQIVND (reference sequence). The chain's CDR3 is CATGPGTGQTGNTIYF. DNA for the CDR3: TGTGCCACCGGACCAGGGACAGGGCAAACTGGAAACACCATATATTTT.

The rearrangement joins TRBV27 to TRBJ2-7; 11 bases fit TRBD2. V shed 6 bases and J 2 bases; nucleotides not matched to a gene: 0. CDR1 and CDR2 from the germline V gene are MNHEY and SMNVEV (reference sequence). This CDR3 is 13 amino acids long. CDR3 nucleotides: TGTGCCAGCAGACTAGCGGGAGCCTACGAGCAGTACTTC. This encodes CASRLAGAYEQYF.